This T cell receptor (beta chain) appears in the sequencing data of a study of CD8+CD57+ T cells in acquired aplastic anemia. Study results and limitations: It was found that some 31 CD8+ CDR3 sequences were shared between patients and controls.

About this clonotype itself: Its specificity is unknown. Germline is not matched at one junction end, which may reflect a read error.

The CDR3 has 15 residues. The germline V gene encodes CDR1 SNHLY and CDR2 FYNNEI. It was genomic DNA that served as the template for profiling TCR beta VDJ and CDR3. TCRdb fed the reads into MiXCR, producing one record per CDR3 protein. The table lists hundreds of thousands of distinct CDR3 sequences, 65% to 80% of them singletons. The sequencing sample was made of sorted CD4+, CD8+, or CD8+CD57+ T cells (not recorded which) from PBMCs. The sequence came from a human donor in good health, serving as a control. The chain is built from TRBV2 and TRBJ1-1; D is undetermined. CDR3 sequence reads: CASSLTAGGGHPHFF. CDR3 nucleotide sequence: TGTGCCAGCAGCTTGACCGCAGGCGGTGGCCATCCCCATTTTTTT.